This T cell receptor beta chain was recovered during a study of blood T cell repertoires in COVID-19. Data came from immunoSEQ multiplex PCR; TCRdb stores just in-frame clones and leaves some out. Among 200,000 to 250,000 clones, around four fifths were seen once, and the ten largest hold about a sixth. The CDR3 totals 14 residues. With 7 bases removed from V and 4 bases from J, the gap between germline ends came to 19 bases. Per germline, CDR1 SQVTM and CDR2 ANQGSEA. This TCR came from a woman older than 75 with active or convalescent COVID-19. The gene calls are TRBV29-1 and TRBJ1-2; no clear D gene. The sequenced material came from peripheral blood. The DNA of the CDR3 is TGCAGCGCCCGAAGAGGGCCAGAGTCCTATGGCTACACCTTC. Encoded protein: CSARRGPESYGYTF.